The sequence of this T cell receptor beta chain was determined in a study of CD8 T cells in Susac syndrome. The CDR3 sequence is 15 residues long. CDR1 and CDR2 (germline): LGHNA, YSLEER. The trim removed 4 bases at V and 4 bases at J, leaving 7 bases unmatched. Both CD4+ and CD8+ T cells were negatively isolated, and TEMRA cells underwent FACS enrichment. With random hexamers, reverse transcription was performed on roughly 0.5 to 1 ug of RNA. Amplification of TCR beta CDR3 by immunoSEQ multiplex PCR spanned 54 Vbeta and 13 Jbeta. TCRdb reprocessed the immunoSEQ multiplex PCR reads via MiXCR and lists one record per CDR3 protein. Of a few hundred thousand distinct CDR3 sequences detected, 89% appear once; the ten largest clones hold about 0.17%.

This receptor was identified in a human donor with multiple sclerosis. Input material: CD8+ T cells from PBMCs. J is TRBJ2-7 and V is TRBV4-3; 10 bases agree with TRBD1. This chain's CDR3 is CASSPSDRGLYEQYF. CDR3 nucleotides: TGCGCCAGCAGCCCATCTGACAGGGGGCTGTACGAGCAGTACTTC.